This TCR beta chain emerged from a study of radiotherapy plus CTLA-4 blockade in lung cancer. The CDR3 totals 14 residues. Per the germline V gene, CDR1 is SNHLY and CDR2 is FYNNEI. V shed 2 bases and J 5 bases; nucleotides not matched to a gene: 2. Measured with immunoSEQ multiplex PCR; TCRdb has only the in-frame clones, and not every one. The sample holds roughly 130,000 clones; 75% to 90% are singletons and the top ten take just under 7%. The sequence was obtained from a human donor with non-small cell lung cancer that progressed on radiotherapy plus ipilimumab. Here the sequenced sample was peripheral blood, taken from a patient treated with radiotherapy plus ipilimumab. This chain uses TRBV2 with TRBJ2-3; 9 positions match TRBD2. CDR3 amino acids: CASSEPAGGDTQYF. The CDR3 DNA is TGTGCCAGCAGTGAACCAGCGGGGGGAGATACGCAGTATTTT.